A single sample is the source of the 3 T cell receptor beta chains below, sequenced in a study of T cell repertoires in cytomegalovirus infection. One entry per CDR3 protein, called by TCRdb with MiXCR from the reads. The sample lists hundreds of thousands of distinct CDR3 sequences, around a third occurring once. Their cognate antigens are unknown. The specimen was cultured CD8+ T cells from PBMCs, collected from culture after CMV antigen stimulation. These TCRs come from a human donor in good health (CMV status not recorded). Some clones in this sample may be carry-over from other donors' samples.

This clonotype occurred a few times. The V and J genes are TRBV9 and TRBJ1-2; D gene uncertain. There are 12 residues in the CDR3. Germline V lookup: CDR1 SGDLS, CDR2 YYNGEE. V was trimmed by 4 bases and J by 4 bases, leaving 8 bases between them. The CDR3 loop is CASSQSSYGYTF. The CDR3 coding sequence is TGTGCCAGCAGCCAGAGTTCCTATGGCTACACCTTC.

The rearrangement uses TRBV2 and TRBJ1-1, with 8 bases aligning to TRBD1. The V gene's germline CDR1 is SNHLY and CDR2 FYNNEI. The V segment lost 6 bases and the J segment 5 bases; nucleotides outside the gene matches: 8. The CDR3 has 14 amino acids. CDR3 DNA: TGTGCCAGCAGGCCCACAGGGGGTGGGACTGAAGCTTTCTTT. As protein: CASRPTGGGTEAFF.

This clonotype came up a few times. The J gene is TRBJ2-1, the V gene TRBV29-1; 12 positions match TRBD2. The CDR3 covers 14 residues. Looked up from germline, CDR1 is SQVTM and CDR2 is ANQGSEA. The V and J ends lost 6 bases and 2 bases, in that order; junction bases with no gene match: 2. The CDR3 coding sequence is TGCAGCGTGACTAGCGGGGGTCCCTACAATGAGCAGTTCTTC. Amino acid sequence: CSVTSGGPYNEQFF.